Below, 3 T cell receptor beta chains from the same sample are listed, as sequenced in a study of shared clonotypes between healthy human individuals. Generated by immunoSEQ multiplex PCR, the TCRdb table keeps only in-frame clones and is missing some. In the table there are fewer than 3 million clones, 85% to 95% of which are singletons. Sample: naive CD4+ T cells from PBMCs. This sample's subset: CD45RA+ positively selected. The receptors originated from a man aged 18 to 30 in good health. Some clones in this sample may be carry-over from other donors' samples.

This chain uses TRBV7-3 with TRBJ2-3, with D possibly being TRBD1 (5 bases). V shed 5 bases and J shed 0 bases, with 15 bases lying between them. CDR1 is SGHTA, CDR2 FQGTGA, per germline. The CDR3 consists of 16 residues. The CDR3 DNA follows: TGTGCCAGCAGCCCAGGTGGGCAGGGTAGCACAGATACGCAGTATTTT. Residues: CASSPGGQGSTDTQYF.

This chain uses TRBV5-1 with TRBJ2-5; D possibly corresponds to TRBD1 (6 bases). The CDR3 totals 15 residues. Germline-derived CDR1 and CDR2 are SGHRS and YFSETQ. Trimming pared 4 bases from V and 1 base from J, leaving 14 bases between. DNA for the CDR3: TGCGCCAGCAGCGAGACACAGGGCCCCCAAGAGACCCAGTACTTC. Translation: CASSETQGPQETQYF.

The V call is TRBV9, the J call TRBJ2-2; D is perhaps TRBD2 (5 bases). The CDR3 consists of 15 residues. The V gene lost 0 bases and the J gene lost 3 bases, with 9 bases spanning the gap. Germline V gene data show CDR1 as SGDLS and CDR2 as YYNGEE. CDR3 sequence (DNA): TGTGCCAGCAGCGTAGATCTAGCTTACACCGGGGAGCTGTTTTTT. Protein product: CASSVDLAYTGELFF.